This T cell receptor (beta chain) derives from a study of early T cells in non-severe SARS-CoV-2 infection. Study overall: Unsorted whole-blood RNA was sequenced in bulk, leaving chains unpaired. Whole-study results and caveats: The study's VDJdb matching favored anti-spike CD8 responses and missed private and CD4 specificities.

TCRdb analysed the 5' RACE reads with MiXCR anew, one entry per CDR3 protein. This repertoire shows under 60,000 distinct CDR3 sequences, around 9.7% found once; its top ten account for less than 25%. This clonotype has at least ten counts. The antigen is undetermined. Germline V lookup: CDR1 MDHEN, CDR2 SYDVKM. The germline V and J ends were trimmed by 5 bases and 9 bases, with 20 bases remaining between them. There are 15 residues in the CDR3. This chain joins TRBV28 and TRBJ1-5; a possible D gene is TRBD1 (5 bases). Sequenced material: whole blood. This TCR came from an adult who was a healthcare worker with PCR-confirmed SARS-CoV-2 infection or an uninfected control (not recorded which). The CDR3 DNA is TGTGCCAGCAGTCCTCCGGTCGGGACGTCCGTGCCCCAGCATTTT. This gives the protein CASSPPVGTSVPQHF.